This TCR beta chain originates from a study of T cell changes during pregnancy in multiple sclerosis. Only a few counts were recorded for this clone. CDR1 and CDR2 from the germline V gene are SNHLY and FYNNEI. V shed 4 bases and J shed 9 bases, with 10 bases lying between them. This CDR3 is 13 amino acids long. Repertoires were generated with immunoSEQ multiplex PCR, while TCRdb's copy carries only in-frame clones and drops some. The sample lists approximately 47,000 clones; 85% to 90% were seen once. This TCR was recovered from a female donor with multiple sclerosis, enrolled in a pregnancy study. The chain combines TRBV2 with TRBJ1-6; D is perhaps TRBD1 (5 bases). The source was peripheral blood, collected in the first trimester of pregnancy. The CDR3 DNA reads TGTGCCAGCAGTGTGACAGCCTCTTCACCCCTCCACTTT. Amino acid sequence: CASSVTASSPLHF.